This TCR beta chain came from a study of human T cells and chemical hapten exposure (dated by TCRdb to the early 2020s). For the study in its entirety: For sensitization, 2% DPC in acetone was applied to an approximately 2 cm by approximately 2 cm area of upper inner arm skin. Weekly therapeutic DPC doses were additionally applied to the scalp of patients throughout the roughly 23-week study period. Patch testing was performed on the upper back with Finn chambers containing 0.01% DPC, and the patch tests were scored after 6 days according to International Contact Dermatitis Research Group standards. Alopecia areata with under or over 50% scalp involvement, alopecia totalis and alopecia universalis were represented in the patient cohort, which was mostly female. Libraries were pooled for sequencing, and variation in per-sample TCR yields was attributed mainly to small differences in library volumes within the pool. Peripheral blood TCR repertoire changes were tracked in vivo in alopecia patients during primary and secondary sensitization to the hapten diphenylcyclopropenone (DPC). Blood samples were taken from patients before sensitization (week 0) and at 2, 6 and about 24 weeks after DPC sensitization. About 29 alopecia patients gave blood for TCR sequencing at one to four time points (pre-sensitization, 2, 6 and 24 weeks). Overall results and qualifications from the work: Significantly more large CDR3 similarity clusters were formed by expanded TCRs than by pre-sensitization or healthy control sets, consistent with antigen-driven responses. The number of PT1 expanded TCRs positively correlated with patch test score, significant at thresholds 8, 16 and 32 but not 4. After repeated subsampling, changes were observed in the strength of the expansion versus patch-test correlation and in the threshold at which the correlation became significant. All patients had alopecia, a presumed autoimmune disease, so their immune response might differ from that of healthy individuals. The number of TCRs above 1 in 1000 frequency did not change with DPC sensitization; there was no evidence of global repertoire structure alterations.

To prepare the library, RACE was applied. This sample was sequenced with a NextSeq 500. During library preparation, unique molecular identifiers were attached to individual cDNA molecules so that TCRs could be counted in a quantitative, reproducible way. For every blood RNA sample, sequencing covered both the TCR alpha and TCR beta chains. In the original analysis: A median of about 89,000 TCRs per sample was observed, with a range of roughly 20,000 to 750,000. V, J and CDR3 annotation of the TCR reads was performed with the Decombinator software suite. To make PS versus PT1 abundance plots, every sample was subsampled to the same number of TCRs (28,000). Expanded TCRs were defined as absent before sensitization and observed at least eight times at the 2-week time point. Starting from the raw public reads, TCRdb applied fastp trimming at Q25, assembled clones with MiXCR and retained in-frame beta chains. Rows with one shared CDR3 protein collapse into an entry with the most common genes and DNA. TCRdb, rather than the study authors, made the V and J calls. In all, the sample holds some 70,000 distinct CDR3 sequences, and 10% of those were seen once. Of the sample, about 6.6% is held by the ten largest clones.

Read against the paper, the sample's time point label means: patch test 2, 6 weeks after DPC sensitization. The meaning of the sample's treatment or condition label: therapeutic diphenylcyclopropenone sensitization with weekly scalp DPC. At every patch-test visit, the blood draw took place before the patch test was put on. Patients were considered eligible if aged 18 to 70, diagnosed with alopecia and deemed suitable for DPC therapy, and patients were excluded if pregnant. Total RNA was isolated from unfractionated whole blood collected in Tempus Blood RNA tubes. As regards this clonotype: Its specific antigen is unknown. Base qualities are not recorded, but no much larger clone differs from it by a single base.

Counted from cysteine to phenylalanine, this CDR3 has 14 amino acids. Only the CDR3 DNA stays, 42 bases, in frame from base 1. The germline V gene supplies CDR1 SGHRS and CDR2 YFSETQ. Trimming takes 4 bases off V and 2 bases off J; junction bases not matched to a gene: 0. This specimen consisted of whole blood, obtained in connection with sensitization to the hapten diphenylcyclopropenone (DPC). Recombination linked TRBV5-1 to TRBJ2-1; TRBD2 matches 10 bases in the middle. This TCR was recovered from a woman between 50 and 59 years old with alopecia areata. Some clones in this sample may be carry-over from other donors' samples. The CDR3 protein: CASSTSGTYNEQFF. The DNA sequence is as follows: TGCGCCAGCAGCACTAGCGGGACCTACAATGAGCAGTTCTTC.